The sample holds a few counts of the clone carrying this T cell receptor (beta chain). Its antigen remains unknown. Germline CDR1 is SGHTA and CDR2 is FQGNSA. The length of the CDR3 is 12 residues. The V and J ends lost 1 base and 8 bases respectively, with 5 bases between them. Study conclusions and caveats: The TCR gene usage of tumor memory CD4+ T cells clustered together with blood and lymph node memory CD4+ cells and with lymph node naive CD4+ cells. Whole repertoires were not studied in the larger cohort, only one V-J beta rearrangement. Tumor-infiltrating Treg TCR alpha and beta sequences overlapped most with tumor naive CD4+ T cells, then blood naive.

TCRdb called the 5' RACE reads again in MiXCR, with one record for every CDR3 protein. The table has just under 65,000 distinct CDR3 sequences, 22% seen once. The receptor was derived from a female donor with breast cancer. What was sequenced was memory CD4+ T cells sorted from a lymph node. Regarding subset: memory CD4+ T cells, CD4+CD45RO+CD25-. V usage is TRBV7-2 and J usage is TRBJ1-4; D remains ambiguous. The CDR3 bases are TGTGCCAGCAGCTTAGGGAAGGAAAAACTGTTTTTT. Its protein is CASSLGKEKLFF.